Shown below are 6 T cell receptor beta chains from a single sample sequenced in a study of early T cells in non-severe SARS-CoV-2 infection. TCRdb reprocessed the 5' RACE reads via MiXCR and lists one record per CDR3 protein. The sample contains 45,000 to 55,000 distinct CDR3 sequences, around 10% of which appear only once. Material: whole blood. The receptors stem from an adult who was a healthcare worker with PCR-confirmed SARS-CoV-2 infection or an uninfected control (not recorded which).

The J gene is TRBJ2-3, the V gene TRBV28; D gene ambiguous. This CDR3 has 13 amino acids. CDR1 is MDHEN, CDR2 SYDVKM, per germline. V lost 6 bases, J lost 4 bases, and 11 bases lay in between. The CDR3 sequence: CASRPTMADTQYF. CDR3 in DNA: TGTGCCAGCAGGCCCACAATGGCAGATACGCAGTATTTT.

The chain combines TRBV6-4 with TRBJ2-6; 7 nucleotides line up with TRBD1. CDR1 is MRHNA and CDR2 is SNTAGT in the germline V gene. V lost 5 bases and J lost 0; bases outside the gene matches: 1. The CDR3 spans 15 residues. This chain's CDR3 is CASSRDSSGANVLTF. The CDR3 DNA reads TGTGCCAGCAGTCGGGACAGCTCTGGGGCCAACGTCCTGACTTTC.

CDR3 loop: CSASGQGPGYTF. Written as DNA, the CDR3 is TGCAGTGCTTCGGGACAGGGGCCAGGCTACACCTTC. This chain links TRBV20-1 with TRBJ1-2; 10 bases fit TRBD1. The trim removed 5 bases at V and 8 bases at J, leaving 5 bases unmatched. The CDR3 runs 12 residues. Germline values: CDR1 DFQATT, CDR2 SNEGSKA (reference sequence).

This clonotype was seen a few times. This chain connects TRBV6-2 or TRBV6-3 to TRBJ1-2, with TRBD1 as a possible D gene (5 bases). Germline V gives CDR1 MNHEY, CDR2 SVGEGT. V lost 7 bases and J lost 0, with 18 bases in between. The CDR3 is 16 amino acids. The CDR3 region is CASTEVQGTSNYGYTF. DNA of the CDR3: TGTGCCAGCACAGAAGTTCAGGGAACTTCTAACTATGGCTACACCTTC.

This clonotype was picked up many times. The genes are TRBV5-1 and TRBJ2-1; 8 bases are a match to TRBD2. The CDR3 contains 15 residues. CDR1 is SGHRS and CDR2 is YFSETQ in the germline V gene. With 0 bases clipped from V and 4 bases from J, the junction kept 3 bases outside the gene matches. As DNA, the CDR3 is TGCGCCAGCAGCTTGGAAATAGCGGGATACAATGAGCAGTTCTTC. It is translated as CASSLEIAGYNEQFF.

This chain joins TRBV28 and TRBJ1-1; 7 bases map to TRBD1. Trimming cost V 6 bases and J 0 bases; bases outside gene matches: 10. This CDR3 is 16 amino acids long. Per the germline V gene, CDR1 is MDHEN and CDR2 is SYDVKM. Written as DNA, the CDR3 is TGTGCCAGCAGAAGTCGGGACAGACAACTGAACACTGAAGCTTTCTTT. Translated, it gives CASRSRDRQLNTEAFF.